Listed here is a single T cell receptor beta chain. This PCR relied on a set of 60 Vbeta primers and 13 Jbeta primers. Measured with immunoSEQ multiplex PCR; TCRdb has only the in-frame clones, and not every one. The sample lists 95,000 to 150,000 clones, more than 60% occurring once. The data are from a study of cytomegalovirus exposure and HLA in healthy donors. The CDR3 contains 17 residues. V dropped 4 bases and J dropped 6; count of bases not matched to a gene: 11. Germline values: CDR1 SGHTA, CDR2 FQGNSA. What was sequenced was PBMCs. The clonotype was recovered from a woman aged 55-69 years in good health and CMV-seropositive. J is TRBJ2-1 and V is TRBV7-2, with 11 bases lining up with TRBD2. CDR3 sequence: CASSSRPAGTSGNEQFF. The CDR3 nucleotides are TGTGCCAGCAGCTCTAGACCCGCCGGGACTAGCGGCAATGAGCAGTTCTTC.